These 32 T cell receptor beta chains came from one sample sequenced in a study of beta chain features in type 1 diabetes. Points from the study as a whole: Type 1 diabetes patients showed a moderate but significant shortening of TCRB CDR3s in all four CD4+ subsets.

The antigens of these receptors remain unknown. The whole isolated RNA underwent reverse transcription, so sequencing captured expressed TCRB transcripts. Produced via immunoSEQ multiplex PCR; TCRdb's table is partial and in-frame only. This table holds 120,000 to 150,000 clones, 13% found once. The sample taken for sequencing was central memory CD4+ T cells from blood. The receptors here all came from a man younger than 35 with type 1 diabetes.

This clone was seen more than once but under ten times. The chain carries TRBV7-7 and TRBJ2-3; D could derive from TRBD1 or TRBD2 (5 bases each). The length of the CDR3 is 13 residues. Trimming cost V 5 bases and J 7 bases, with 13 bases left between them. Germline assignment: CDR1 SSHAT and CDR2 FNYEAQ (reference sequence). CDR3 DNA: TGTGCCAGCAGCAACCGGGACCTGAATACGCAGTATTTT. Translated: CASSNRDLNTQYF.

The rearrangement uses TRBV27 and TRBJ1-4, with no clear D. V lost 4 bases and J 6 bases, leaving 9 bases between the germline ends. The CDR3 consists of 13 residues. Looked up from germline, CDR1 is MNHEY and CDR2 is SMNVEV (reference sequence). For the CDR3, the DNA is TGTGCCAGCAGTTCGCACGGTCATGAAAAACTGTTTTTT. It codes for CASSSHGHEKLFF.

The genes are TRBV29-1 and TRBJ1-5; D call uncertain. With 4 bases removed from V and 9 bases from J, the gap between germline ends came to 13 bases. The germline CDR1 and CDR2 sequences are SQVTM and ANQGSEA. The CDR3 contains 12 residues. CDR3 region: CSVGCRLRPQHF. The CDR3 DNA is TGCAGCGTTGGTTGCAGGCTCCGGCCCCAGCATTTT.

This clone was seen a few times. J is TRBJ1-1 and V is TRBV6-5; D call uncertain. CDR1 MNHEY and CDR2 SVGAGI come from the germline V gene. Trimming took 6 bases from V and 5 from J, leaving 16 bases between them. The CDR3 sequence is 14 residues long. This chain's CDR3 is CASRTPASKTEAFF. The DNA of the CDR3 is TGTGCCAGCAGGACCCCAGCATCGAAGACTGAAGCTTTCTTT.

This clone occurred many times. This chain uses TRBV7-2 with TRBJ1-5; D not resolved. CDR3 size: 13 residues. From germline, CDR1 is SGHTA and CDR2 FQGNSA. V was clipped by 1 base and J by 3 bases, with 4 bases between them. The CDR3 coding sequence is TGTGCCAGCAGCTTAGAGTACAATCAGCCCCAGCATTTT. It translates to CASSLEYNQPQHF.

A few counts support this clone. V gene TRBV29-1 combines with J gene TRBJ1-1; 8 nucleotides line up with TRBD1. The germline V gene encodes CDR1 SQVTM and CDR2 ANQGSEA. V lost 5 bases and J lost 4; bases outside the gene matches: 9. This CDR3 has 14 residues. CDR3 loop: CSVRPGGTGTEAFF. CDR3 bases: TGCAGCGTTCGGCCGGGGGGGACAGGCACTGAAGCTTTCTTT.

This clone came up a few times. The sample has other DNA sequences that encode this CDR3 too. This chain joins TRBV6-5 and TRBJ1-2, with TRBD1 matching over 7 bases. CDR1 is MNHEY and CDR2 is SVGAGI in the germline V gene. The CDR3 sequence is 14 residues long. The J segment lost 8 bases and the V segment lost 1 base, leaving 7 bases of the junction unmatched. Here the CDR3 DNA reads TGTGCCAGCAGTTACTTGACAGGGATGGGAGGCTACACCTTC. This translates into CASSYLTGMGGYTF.

This clone was recorded many times. The chain recombines TRBV13 with TRBJ2-3, with D unclear. The V gene's germline CDR1 is PRHDT and CDR2 FYEKMQ (reference sequence). The V end lost 5 bases, the J end lost 4 bases, and 10 bases lay between the germline ends. There are 13 residues in the CDR3. For the CDR3, the DNA is TGTGCCAGCAGCCCACTGGCGTCAGATACGCAGTATTTT. Residues: CASSPLASDTQYF. The full variable domain, with the rest looked up from reference TRBV13 and TRBJ2-3, is AAGVIQSPRHLIKEKRETATLKCYPIPRHDTVYWYQQGPGQDPQFLISFYEKMQSDKGSIPDRFSAQQFSDYHSELNMSSLELGDSALYFCASSPLASDTQYFGPGTRLTVL.

This clone was seen only a few times. The chain combines TRBV15 with TRBJ2-7; D is ambiguous. Germline loops: CDR1 LNHNV, CDR2 YYDKDF (reference sequence). With 3 bases removed from V and 6 bases from J, the gap between germline ends came to 9 bases. The CDR3 spans 12 residues. CDR3 sequence reads: CATSRTYSEQYF. In DNA, the CDR3 is TGTGCCACCAGCAGGACCTACTCCGAGCAGTACTTC. Full variable domain (rest looked up from reference TRBV15 and TRBJ2-7): DAMVIQNPRYQVTQFGKPVTLSCSQTLNHNVMYWYQQKSSQAPKLLFHYYDKDFNNEADTPDNFQSRRPNTSFCFLDIRSPGLGDTAMYLCATSRTYSEQYFGPGTRLTVT.

In its sample, this clone was seen many times. This chain connects TRBV4-1 to TRBJ2-7; D is possibly TRBD1 (6 bases). Trimming left V 2 bases short and J 2 bases short, with 13 bases between. The CDR3 has 15 residues. Per germline, CDR1 MGHRA and CDR2 YSYEKL. The CDR3 here is CASSQPTGKAYEQYF. In nucleotides, the CDR3 is TGCGCCAGCAGCCAACCTACAGGGAAAGCCTACGAGCAGTACTTC.

This chain uses TRBV11-2 with TRBJ2-3; D not resolved. V gave up 3 bases and J gave up 0 bases, with 7 bases separating them. The CDR3 covers 14 residues. Germline CDR1 is SGHAT and CDR2 is FQNNGV. CDR3 sequence: CASSLGLSTDTQYF. In nucleotides, the CDR3 is TGTGCCAGCAGCTTGGGCCTAAGCACAGATACGCAGTATTTT.

The gene calls are TRBV10-3 and TRBJ2-7, with D hard to call. Trimming shortened V by 0 bases and J by 6 bases, and 9 bases separated the two germline ends. This CDR3 comprises 13 residues. Germline lookup yields CDR1 ENHRY and CDR2 SYGVKD. The CDR3 spells CAISESGQREQYF. CDR3 nucleotides: TGTGCCATCAGTGAGTCAGGGCAGCGCGAGCAGTACTTC.

The rearrangement joins TRBV9 to TRBJ2-1, with D perhaps TRBD1 or TRBD2 (5 bases each). V was cut by 0 bases and J by 8 bases, with 15 bases left in between. Germline V gene sequence: CDR1 SGDLS, CDR2 YYNGEE. The CDR3 runs to 15 residues. The CDR3 DNA reads TGTGCCAGCAGCGTAGCCCCCGCTGAGGGGCATGAGCAGTTCTTC. It encodes CASSVAPAEGHEQFF. The variable domain in full, with the rest retrieved from reference TRBV9 and TRBJ2-1, is DSGVTQTPKHLITATGQRVTLRCSPRSGDLSVYWYQQSLDQGLQFLIQYYNGEERAKGNILERFSAQQFPDLHSELNLSSLELGDSALYFCASSVAPAEGHEQFFGPGTRLTVL.

This clone was observed a few times. This rearrangement joins TRBV7-8 to TRBJ2-7, with D possibly called TRBD1 or TRBD2 (5 bases each). This CDR3 is 15 amino acids long. V was trimmed by 5 bases and J by 3 bases, leaving 17 bases between them. CDR1 is SGHVS and CDR2 is FQNEAQ in the germline V gene. CDR3 sequence reads: CASSGPGRTVYEQYF. DNA for the CDR3: TGTGCCAGCAGCGGACCGGGACGCACAGTCTACGAGCAGTACTTC.

Here the CDR3 DNA reads TGCGCCAGCAGCTTGCAGGAAGGAGGTGGGACTGAAGCTTTCTTT. It encodes CASSLQEGGGTEAFF. The chain joins TRBV5-1 to TRBJ1-1; no clear D gene. Trimming removed 1 base at V and 5 bases at J, with 15 bases between. Per germline, CDR1 SGHRS and CDR2 YFSETQ. This CDR3 has 15 residues.

In this sample, this clone turned up a few times. The rearrangement uses TRBV5-1 and TRBJ2-5; TRBD1 or TRBD2 may be the D gene (5 bases each). V lost 5 bases and J 1 base, leaving 12 bases between the germline ends. The CDR3 length is 14 residues. The germline gives CDR1 SGHRS, CDR2 YFSETQ. The CDR3, as DNA: TGCGCCAGCAGAGAACCCGGGACCCAAGAGACCCAGTACTTC. This encodes CASREPGTQETQYF.

J is TRBJ2-7 and V is TRBV7-8; 7 nucleotides align to TRBD1. CDR1 and CDR2 from the germline V gene are SGHVS and FQNEAQ. CDR3 length equals 14 residues. Trimming took 6 bases from V and 6 from J; bases not matched to a gene: 11. The CDR3 reads CASSHDRVAREQYF. Here the CDR3 DNA reads TGTGCCAGCAGTCATGACAGGGTTGCACGCGAGCAGTACTTC.

J is TRBJ2-7 and V is TRBV5-4; D is possibly TRBD1 or TRBD2 (7 bases each). The CDR3 totals 18 residues. Trimming left V 4 bases short and J 5 bases short, with 28 bases between. Germline lookup yields CDR1 SGHNT and CDR2 YYREEE (reference sequence). CDR3 sequence reads: CASSPGGGQLSGVDEQYF. CDR3 coding DNA: TGTGCCAGCAGCCCCGGCGGGGGACAGCTGTCCGGGGTGGACGAGCAGTACTTC.

In its sample, this clone was seen once. CDR3 in DNA: TGTGCCACCCGATCGACGGCGAGCTCCTACAATGAGCAGTTCTTC. Protein: CATRSTASSYNEQFF. This sequence joins TRBV6-5 and TRBJ2-1; unclear D gene. The germline CDR1 and CDR2 sequences are MNHEY and SVGAGI. The CDR3 covers 15 residues. Trimming removed 10 bases from V and 0 bases from J, with 16 bases in between.

The chain employs TRBV7-8 and TRBJ2-3, with D possibly being TRBD2 (5 bases). Between the trimmed V and J ends, which lost 1 base and 4 bases, there was a span of 9 bases. This CDR3 has 14 amino acids. Per the germline V gene, CDR1 is SGHVS and CDR2 is FQNEAQ. The DNA for the CDR3 is TGTGCCAGCAGCTTAGGAGTGGGAGCAGATACGCAGTATTTT. Amino acid sequence: CASSLGVGADTQYF.

This clone was picked up a small number of times. The chain employs TRBV28 and TRBJ2-5; TRBD2 matches at 15 bases. The CDR3 is 16 amino acids. Losses at the gene ends were 6 bases for V and 5 bases for J; bases not matched to a gene: 7. Germline V gene sequence: CDR1 MDHEN, CDR2 SYDVKM. The CDR3 DNA reads as TGTGCCAGCAGACCTCCGGGACTAGCGGGGGGTGAGACCCAGTACTTC. Amino acid sequence: CASRPPGLAGGETQYF.

This chain's CDR3 is CSGGGDNQETQYF. CDR3 sequence (DNA): TGCAGCGGCGGAGGGGACAACCAAGAGACCCAGTACTTC. The genes are TRBV29-1 and TRBJ2-5; tentatively, D is TRBD1 or TRBD2 (6 bases each). Germline loops: CDR1 SQVTM, CDR2 ANQGSEA. There are 13 residues in the CDR3. V was trimmed by 7 bases and J by 0 bases, leaving 12 bases between them.

This sequence joins TRBV7-2 and TRBJ1-3; 10 bases map to TRBD1. The germline CDR1 and CDR2 sequences are SGHTA and FQGNSA. J lost 8 bases, V lost 5 bases, and 9 bases had no gene match. This CDR3 has 15 residues. The CDR3 region has the DNA TGTGCCAGCAGCCCCTGGGGACAGGGGACCGACACCATATATTTT. This translates into CASSPWGQGTDTIYF.

V usage is TRBV6-6 and J usage is TRBJ2-7; D perhaps matches TRBD1 (5 bases). The CDR3 contains 14 residues. V lost 7 bases and J 3 bases, leaving 16 bases between the germline ends. Germline V gene data show CDR1 as MNHNY and CDR2 as SVGAGI (reference sequence). The CDR3 here is CASMPQGPFYEQYF. The CDR3 DNA reads TGTGCCAGCATGCCCCAGGGCCCTTTCTACGAGCAGTACTTC.

This clone was counted only a few times. Compared with germline, one end of the junction differs, possibly owing to a read error. V and J are TRBV7-7 and TRBJ1-2, with a possible D match to TRBD1 (6 bases). Germline V gene data show CDR1 as SSHAT and CDR2 as FNYEAQ (reference sequence). The CDR3 loop spans 13 amino acids. The CDR3 nucleotides are TGTGCTAGCAGCTGGGGGCAGAGACATGGCTACACCTTC. It encodes CASSWGQRHGYTF.

Worth noting for this clone: Only one base separates this from a far larger clonotype, so it likely reflects a read error. The chain has TRBV5-1 and TRBJ2-5, with 11 bases that match TRBD1. CDR3 length: 14 residues. Per germline, CDR1 SGHRS and CDR2 YFSETQ. CDR3 sequence reads: CARSSGQGAETQYF. CDR3 sequence (DNA): TGCGCCCGCAGCTCTGGACAGGGGGCAGAGACCCAGTACTTC. Looking up the rest from reference TRBV5-1 and TRBJ2-5 gives the full variable domain: KAGVTQTPRYLIKTRGQQVTLSCSPISGHRSVSWYQQTPGQGLQFLFEYFSETQRNKGNFPGRFSGRQFSNSRSEMNVSTLELGDSALYLCARSSGQGAETQYFGPGTRLLVL.

The chain joins TRBV7-2 to TRBJ2-1; TRBD1 agrees at 7 bases. The CDR3 spans 14 residues. V shed 0 bases, J shed 7 bases, and the junction held 3 bases outside the gene matches. Germline V gene data show CDR1 as SGHTA and CDR2 as FQGNSA. The CDR3 coding sequence is TGTGCCAGCAGCTTAGCCGGGACAGCGAATGAGCAGTTCTTC. This encodes CASSLAGTANEQFF.

This clone was seen more than once but under ten times. The CDR3 region has the DNA TGCGCCAGCAGATCGACGAGGACAGGCGCTGGGGCCAACGTCCTGACTTTC. It translates to CASRSTRTGAGANVLTF. The chain employs TRBV4-1 and TRBJ2-6; TRBD1 matches 7 bases. The V segment lost 6 bases and the J segment 2 bases; nucleotides outside the gene matches: 10. CDR1 is MGHRA, CDR2 YSYEKL, per germline. The CDR3 sequence is 17 residues long.

V is TRBV29-1 and J is TRBJ2-1; 7 bases are shared with TRBD2. This CDR3 has 19 amino acids. V dropped 6 bases and J dropped 0; count of bases not matched to a gene: 20. Looked up from germline, CDR1 is SQVTM and CDR2 is ANQGSEA. The CDR3 loop reads CSVHHGGAGIVGSYNEQFF. The CDR3 coding sequence is TGCAGCGTCCATCACGGAGGAGCGGGAATCGTGGGCTCCTACAATGAGCAGTTCTTC.

A remark on this clone: One end of the junction varies from germline; a read error may be responsible. The chain employs TRBV7-9 and TRBJ2-3; TRBD1 aligns across 7 bases. The V gene's germline CDR1 is SEHNR and CDR2 FQNEAQ (reference sequence). The CDR3 length is 15 residues. The CDR3 DNA reads as TGTGACAGCAGCCCCGGGACAGAAGGCACAGATACGCAGTATTTT. This translates into CDSSPGTEGTDTQYF.

The chain joins TRBV5-1 to TRBJ2-1; TRBD2 matches at 9 bases. Per germline, CDR1 SGHRS and CDR2 YFSETQ. This CDR3 has 15 amino acids. J gave up 8 bases and V 4 bases, and 10 bases lay outside the gene matches. The CDR3 DNA follows: TGCGCCAGCAGCCCCATCCGCGGGGGGGATTATGAGCAGTTCTTC. Translation: CASSPIRGGDYEQFF.

The V call is TRBV7-3, the J call TRBJ1-2; TRBD1 is a possible D gene (6 bases). CDR1 is SGHTA, CDR2 FQGTGA, per germline. The CDR3 length is 14 residues. V lost 5 bases, J lost 9 bases, and 19 bases lay in between. This CDR3 reads CASSPRGGGNSYTF. In nucleotides, the CDR3 is TGTGCCAGCAGCCCGCGAGGCGGGGGCAATAGCTACACCTTC.